The 12 T cell receptor beta chains reported below all come from one sample, sequenced in a study of blood T cell repertoires in COVID-19 (TCRdb year 2020). Library prep was done by the immunoSEQ multiplex PCR assay. TCRdb retrieved this table from immuneACCESS and kept in-frame rearrangements only. Not all clones are present; in checked studies, unresolved V genes account for under half, and no reason is known for the remainder. The sample table records about 100,000 clones; about 90% of these occur just once. Of the sample, roughly 7.4% falls within the top ten clones. The sequencing sample was made of peripheral blood. Receptors originate from a man aged 25-45 years in a cohort sampled during active COVID-19.

The genes are TRBV10-3 and TRBJ2-1, with a possible D match to TRBD1 (5 bases). Germline loops: CDR1 ENHRY, CDR2 SYGVKD. V was clipped by 3 bases and J by 2 bases, with 17 bases between them. The CDR3 has 17 residues. As DNA, the CDR3 is TGTGCCATCAGTGACTCCCGACAGTCCCGCCCCTACAATGAGCAGTTCTTC. It encodes CAISDSRQSRPYNEQFF.

The chain joins TRBV5-6 to TRBJ1-6; TRBD1 matches at 8 bases. V lost 3 bases, J lost 5 bases, and 4 bases stayed unmatched. Germline CDR1 and CDR2: SGHDT and YYEEEE. The CDR3 extends over 15 amino acids. CDR3 loop: CASSWGQVNNSPLHF. The DNA for the CDR3 is TGTGCCAGCAGCTGGGGACAGGTCAATAATTCACCCCTCCACTTT.

The chain joins TRBV11-2 to TRBJ2-7; 10 bases match TRBD1. The CDR3 is 15 amino acids. Unmatched junction bases numbered 6, after V lost 5 bases and J lost 2 bases. Germline lookup yields CDR1 SGHAT and CDR2 FQNNGV. The CDR3 coding sequence is TGTGCCAGCAGCCCCGACAGGGGGCGCCCCTACGAGCAGTACTTC. Translated, it gives CASSPDRGRPYEQYF.

This clone occurred a few times. The chain joins TRBV19 to TRBJ1-5; D perhaps matches TRBD1 (6 bases). CDR1 and CDR2 from the germline V gene are LNHDA and SQIVND (reference sequence). This CDR3 is 14 amino acids long. The V gene lost 5 bases and the J gene lost 7 bases, with 15 bases spanning the gap. The CDR3 nucleotides are TGTGCCAGTAGTTTCAGGGGAAATGGGCAGCCCCAGCATTTT. It encodes CASSFRGNGQPQHF. Using reference TRBV19 and TRBJ1-5 for the parts outside the CDR3, the full variable domain is DGGITQSPKYLFRKEGQNVTLSCEQNLNHDAMYWYRQDPGQGLRLIYYSQIVNDFQKGDIAEGYSVSREKKESFPLTVTSAQKNPTAFYLCASSFRGNGQPQHFGDGTRLSIL.

The rearrangement links TRBV7-6 to TRBJ1-5; unclear D gene. CDR1 and CDR2 from the germline V gene are SGHVS and FNYEAQ. V was shortened by 6 bases and J by 0 bases, with 9 bases between the two germline ends. This CDR3 contains 14 residues. CDR3 coding DNA: TGTGCCAGCAGTGCCGAGTCTAGCAATCAGCCCCAGCATTTT. It specifies CASSAESSNQPQHF.

This clone was counted once. This chain uses TRBV9 with TRBJ2-5; 12 bases map to TRBD1. The length of the CDR3 is 16 residues. Per germline, CDR1 SGDLS and CDR2 YYNGEE. J was trimmed by 5 bases and V by 6 bases; bases with no gene match: 11. The CDR3 region is CASTTSGTGGRETQYF. As DNA, the CDR3 is TGTGCCAGCACTACTTCCGGGACAGGGGGCCGGGAGACCCAGTACTTC. The full variable domain, with the rest looked up from reference TRBV9 and TRBJ2-5, is DSGVTQTPKHLITATGQRVTLRCSPRSGDLSVYWYQQSLDQGLQFLIQYYNGEERAKGNILERFSAQQFPDLHSELNLSSLELGDSALYFCASTTSGTGGRETQYFGPGTRLLVL.

This chain joins TRBV15 and TRBJ2-5; the match to TRBD1 covers 7 bases. CDR3 length: 14 residues. Germline V gene sequence: CDR1 LNHNV, CDR2 YYDKDF (reference sequence). V trimming: 0 bases; J trimming: 5 bases; junction bases outside the gene matches: 3. The CDR3 DNA sequence: TGTGCCACCAGCAGAGATCTGACAGGGGAGACCCAGTACTTC. This sequence encodes CATSRDLTGETQYF.

This chain links TRBV3-1 (or the pseudogene TRBV3-2) with TRBJ2-7; TRBD1 matches at 9 bases. Germline CDR1 is LGHDT and CDR2 is YNNKEL (reference sequence). This CDR3 is 17 amino acids long. After removal of 0 bases from V and 4 bases from J, the junction contained 10 bases not matched to a gene. As DNA, the CDR3 is TGTGCCAGCAGCCAAGAGGAATTCGGGACAGGGACGTACGAGCAGTACTTC. As protein: CASSQEEFGTGTYEQYF.

The chain has TRBV11-3 and TRBJ2-7, with D perhaps matching TRBD1 (5 bases). The germline V and J ends were trimmed by 7 bases and 1 base, with 20 bases remaining between them. Germline V gene sequence: CDR1 SGHNT, CDR2 YENEEA. The CDR3 has 16 residues. The CDR3 bases are TGTGCCAGCACCCCTGGGGCGCCTAATGGATCCTACGAGCAGTACTTC. The encoded protein is CASTPGAPNGSYEQYF. Using reference TRBV11-3 and TRBJ2-7 for the parts outside the CDR3, the full variable domain is EAGVVQSPRYKIIEKKQPVAFWCNPISGHNTLYWYLQNLGQGPELLIRYENEEAVDDSQLPKDRFSAERLKGVDSTLKIQPAELGDSAVYLCASTPGAPNGSYEQYFGPGTRLTVT.

V is TRBV7-2 and J is TRBJ2-3; 10 bases align to TRBD2. CDR1 and CDR2 (germline): SGHTA, FQGNSA. This CDR3 comprises 16 residues. V shed 5 bases, J shed 4 bases, and the junction held 9 bases outside the gene matches. CDR3 in amino acids: CASSKGTSAYADTQYF. For the CDR3, the DNA is TGTGCCAGCAGCAAAGGGACTAGCGCATATGCAGATACGCAGTATTTT.

The chain employs TRBV5-8 and TRBJ2-7, with 8 bases that match TRBD1. Trimming cost V 1 base and J 6 bases; bases outside gene matches: 12. Germline V gene lookup returns CDR1 SGHTS and CDR2 YDEGEE. The CDR3 runs 16 residues. The CDR3 bases are TGTGCCAGCAGCTTGCGGATTGGGTCAGGGGGCAGCGAGCAGTACTTC. Translated: CASSLRIGSGGSEQYF. The entire variable domain, with the rest obtained from reference TRBV5-8 and TRBJ2-7, is as follows: EAGVTQSPTHLIKTRGQQATLRCSPISGHTSVYWYQQALGLGLQFLLWYDEGEERNRGNFPPRFSGRQFPNYSSELNVNALELEDSALYLCASSLRIGSGGSEQYFGPGTRLTVT.

The chain has TRBV5-1 and TRBJ2-5; the match to TRBD1 covers 7 bases. Germline V gene sequence: CDR1 SGHRS, CDR2 YFSETQ. The CDR3 extends over 14 amino acids. The ends lost 0 bases at V and 3 bases at J; junction bases unmatched: 2. The CDR3 DNA is TGCGCCAGCAGCTTGGCGACAGGGAAAGAGACCCAGTACTTC. Translating gives CASSLATGKETQYF.